This T cell receptor beta chain appears in the sequencing data of a study of T cell responses to AZD1222 COVID-19 vaccine. Clones were sequenced by immunoSEQ multiplex PCR, and TCRdb holds only the in-frame ones, with some missing. The table records some 140,000 clones, roughly 90% of them present only once. Concerning this clone itself: As yet, its antigen is unknown.

Study observations and caveats: Spike-specific TCR breadth and depth grew following two AZD1222 doses.

V trimming: 8 bases; J trimming: 3 bases; junction bases outside the gene matches: 5. Germline values: CDR1 MDHEN, CDR2 SYDVKM. The CDR3 sequence is 14 residues long. This TCR derives from an adult in good health. The chain recombines TRBV28 with TRBJ1-5; TRBD1 aligns across 9 bases. The sample in question was peripheral blood, obtained on day 0 of AZD1222 vaccination. The chain's CDR3 is CASVTGGVNQPQHF. CDR3 sequence (DNA): TGTGCCAGCGTAACAGGGGGCGTCAATCAGCCCCAGCATTTT.